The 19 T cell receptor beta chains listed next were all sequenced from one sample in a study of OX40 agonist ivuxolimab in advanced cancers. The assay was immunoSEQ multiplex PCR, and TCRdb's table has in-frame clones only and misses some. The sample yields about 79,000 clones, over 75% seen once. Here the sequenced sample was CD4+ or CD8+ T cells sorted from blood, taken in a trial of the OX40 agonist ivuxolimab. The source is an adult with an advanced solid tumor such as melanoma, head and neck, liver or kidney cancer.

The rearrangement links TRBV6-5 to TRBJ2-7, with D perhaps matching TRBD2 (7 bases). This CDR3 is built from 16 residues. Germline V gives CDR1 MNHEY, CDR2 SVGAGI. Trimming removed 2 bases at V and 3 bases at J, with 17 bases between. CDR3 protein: CASSYEGGGRRYEQYF. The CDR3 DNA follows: TGTGCCAGCAGTTACGAAGGGGGGGGTCGTCGCTACGAGCAGTACTTC.

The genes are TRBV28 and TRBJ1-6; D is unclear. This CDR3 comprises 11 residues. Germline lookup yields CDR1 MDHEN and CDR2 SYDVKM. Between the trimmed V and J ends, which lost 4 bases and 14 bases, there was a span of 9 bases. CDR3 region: CASSSNRALHF. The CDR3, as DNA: TGTGCCAGCAGTTCGAACCGGGCCCTCCACTTT.

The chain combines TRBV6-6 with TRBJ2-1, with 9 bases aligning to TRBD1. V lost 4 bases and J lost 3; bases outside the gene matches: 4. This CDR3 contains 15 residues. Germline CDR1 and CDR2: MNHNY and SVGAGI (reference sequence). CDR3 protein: CASSFDRGSYNEQFF. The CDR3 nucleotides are TGTGCCAGCAGTTTCGACAGGGGGAGCTACAATGAGCAGTTCTTC.

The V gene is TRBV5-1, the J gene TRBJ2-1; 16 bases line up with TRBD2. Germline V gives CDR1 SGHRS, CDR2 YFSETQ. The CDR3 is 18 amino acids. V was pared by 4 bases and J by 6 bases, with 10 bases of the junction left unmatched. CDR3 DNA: TGCGCCAGCAGCCTTCAGGGGGGACTAGCGGGAGGGCTCAATGAGCAGTTCTTC. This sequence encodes CASSLQGGLAGGLNEQFF.

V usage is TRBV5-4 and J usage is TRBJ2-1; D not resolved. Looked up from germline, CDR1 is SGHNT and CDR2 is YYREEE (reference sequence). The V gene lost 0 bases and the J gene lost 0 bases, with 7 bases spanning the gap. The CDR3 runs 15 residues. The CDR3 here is CASSLDQSSYNEQFF. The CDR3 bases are TGTGCCAGCAGCTTGGATCAGAGCTCCTACAATGAGCAGTTCTTC. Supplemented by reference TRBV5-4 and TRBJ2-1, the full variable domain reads ETGVTQSPTHLIKTRGQQVTLRCSSQSGHNTVSWYQQALGQGPQFIFQYYREEENGRGNFPPRFSGLQFPNYSSELNVNALELDDSALYLCASSLDQSSYNEQFFGPGTRLTVL.

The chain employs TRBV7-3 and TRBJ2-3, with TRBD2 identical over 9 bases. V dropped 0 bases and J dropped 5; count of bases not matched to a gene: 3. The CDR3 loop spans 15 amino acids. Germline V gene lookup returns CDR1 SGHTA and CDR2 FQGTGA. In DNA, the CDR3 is TGTGCCAGCAGCTTAACTAGCGGGAGTAAAGATACGCAGTATTTT. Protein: CASSLTSGSKDTQYF. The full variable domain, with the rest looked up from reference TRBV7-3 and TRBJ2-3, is GAGVSQTPSNKVTEKGKYVELRCDPISGHTALYWYRQSLGQGPEFLIYFQGTGAADDSGLPNDRFFAVRPEGSVSTLKIQRTERGDSAVYLCASSLTSGSKDTQYFGPGTRLTVL.

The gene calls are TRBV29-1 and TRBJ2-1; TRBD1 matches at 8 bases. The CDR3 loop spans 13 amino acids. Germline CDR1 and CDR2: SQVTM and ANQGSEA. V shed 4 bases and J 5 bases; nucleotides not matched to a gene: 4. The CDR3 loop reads CSVGDRPNNEQFF. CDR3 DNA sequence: TGCAGCGTTGGGGACAGGCCCAACAATGAGCAGTTCTTC.

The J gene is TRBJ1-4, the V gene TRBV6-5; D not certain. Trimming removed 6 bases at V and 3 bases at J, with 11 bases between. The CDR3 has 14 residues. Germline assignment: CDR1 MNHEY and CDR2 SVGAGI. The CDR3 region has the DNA TGTGCCAGCAGGCAGACAATAGCTAATGAAAAACTGTTTTTT. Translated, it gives CASRQTIANEKLFF.

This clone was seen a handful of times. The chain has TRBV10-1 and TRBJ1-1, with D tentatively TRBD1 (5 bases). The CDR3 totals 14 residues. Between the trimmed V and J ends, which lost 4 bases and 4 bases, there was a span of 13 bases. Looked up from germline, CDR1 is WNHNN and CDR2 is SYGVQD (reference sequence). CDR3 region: CASSASGGGTEAFF. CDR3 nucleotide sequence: TGCGCCAGCAGTGCCTCGGGGGGGGGCACTGAAGCTTTCTTT.

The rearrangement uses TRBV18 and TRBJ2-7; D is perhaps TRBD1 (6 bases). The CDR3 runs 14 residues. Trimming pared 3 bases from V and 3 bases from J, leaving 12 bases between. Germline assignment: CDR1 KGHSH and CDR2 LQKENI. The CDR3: CASSPGASDYEQYF. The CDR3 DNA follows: TGTGCCAGCTCACCGGGGGCTAGTGACTACGAGCAGTACTTC.

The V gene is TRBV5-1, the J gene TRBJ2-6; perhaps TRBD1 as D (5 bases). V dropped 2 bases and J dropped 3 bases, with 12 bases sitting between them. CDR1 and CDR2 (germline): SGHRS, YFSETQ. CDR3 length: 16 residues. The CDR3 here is CASSFGREYGANVLTF. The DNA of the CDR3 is TGCGCCAGCAGCTTCGGCAGGGAATATGGGGCCAACGTCCTGACTTTC.

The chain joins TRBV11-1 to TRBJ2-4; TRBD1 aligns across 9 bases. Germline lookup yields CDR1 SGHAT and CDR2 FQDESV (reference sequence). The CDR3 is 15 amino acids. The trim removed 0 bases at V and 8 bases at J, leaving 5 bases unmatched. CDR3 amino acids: CASSLAGDREDIQYF. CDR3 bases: TGTGCCAGCAGCTTAGCCGGGGACAGGGAGGACATTCAGTACTTC.

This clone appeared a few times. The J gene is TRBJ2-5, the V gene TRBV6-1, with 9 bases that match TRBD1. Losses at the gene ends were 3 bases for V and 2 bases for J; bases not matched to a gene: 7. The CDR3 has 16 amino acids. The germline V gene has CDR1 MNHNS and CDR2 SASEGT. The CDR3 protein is CASSDTGTGTQETQYF. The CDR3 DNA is TGTGCCAGCAGTGACACCGGGACAGGGACACAAGAGACCCAGTACTTC.

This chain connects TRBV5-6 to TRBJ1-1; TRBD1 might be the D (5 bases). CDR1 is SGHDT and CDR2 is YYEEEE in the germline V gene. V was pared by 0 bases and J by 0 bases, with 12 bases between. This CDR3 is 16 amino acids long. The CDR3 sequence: CASSLAGGTMNTEAFF. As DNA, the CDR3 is TGTGCCAGCAGCTTGGCGGGGGGAACCATGAACACTGAAGCTTTCTTT.

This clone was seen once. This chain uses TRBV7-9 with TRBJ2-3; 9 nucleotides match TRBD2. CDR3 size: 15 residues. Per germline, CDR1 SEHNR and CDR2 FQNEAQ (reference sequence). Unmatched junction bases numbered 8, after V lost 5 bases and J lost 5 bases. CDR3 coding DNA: TGTGCCAGCAGCCCTTTAGCGGGAGTGGGAGATACGCAGTATTTT. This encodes CASSPLAGVGDTQYF.

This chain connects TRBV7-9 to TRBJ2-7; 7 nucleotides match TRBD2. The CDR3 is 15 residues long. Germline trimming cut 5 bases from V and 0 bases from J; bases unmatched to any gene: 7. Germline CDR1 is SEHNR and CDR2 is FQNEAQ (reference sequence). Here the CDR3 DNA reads TGTGCCAGCAGCCGTAGCGGGCCCTTCTCCTACGAGCAGTACTTC. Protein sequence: CASSRSGPFSYEQYF.

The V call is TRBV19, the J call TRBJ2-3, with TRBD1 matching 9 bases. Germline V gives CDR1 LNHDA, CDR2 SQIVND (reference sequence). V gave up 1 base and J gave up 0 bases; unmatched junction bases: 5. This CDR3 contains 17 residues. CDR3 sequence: CASSIGTGGSSTDTQYF. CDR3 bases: TGTGCCAGTAGTATAGGAACAGGGGGCTCTAGCACAGATACGCAGTATTTT.

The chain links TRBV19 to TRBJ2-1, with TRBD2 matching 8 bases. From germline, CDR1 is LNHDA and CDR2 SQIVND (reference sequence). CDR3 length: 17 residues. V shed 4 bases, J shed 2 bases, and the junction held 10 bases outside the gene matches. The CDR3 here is CASSRAQLAVAYNEQFF. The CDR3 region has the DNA TGTGCCAGTAGTAGAGCCCAACTAGCGGTAGCCTACAATGAGCAGTTCTTC.

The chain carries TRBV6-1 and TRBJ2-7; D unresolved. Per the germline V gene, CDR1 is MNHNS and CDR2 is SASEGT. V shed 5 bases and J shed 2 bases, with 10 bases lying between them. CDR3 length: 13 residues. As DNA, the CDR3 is TGTGCCAGCAGTAGTCAGGTAGCCTACGAGCAGTACTTC. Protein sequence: CASSSQVAYEQYF.